The rows below give T cell receptor beta chains drawn from one sample of a study of post-analysis software for immune sequencing data. MiXCR was run by TCRdb on the PCR reads, yielding one entry per CDR3 protein. The sample yields roughly 580,000 distinct CDR3 sequences, 44% seen once. The sample consisted of blood. The receptors derive from a girl aged 5 to 17 with multiple sclerosis. The conserved cysteine and the conserved F or W are not part of the CDR3 here. The order of the fields is J gene, clone size, V gene, CDR3 protein. Clone size is shown for a subset of rows, as once, few, many or a class of expanded clone.

TRBJ2-3,few,TRBV29-1,SVWGGRRRTDTQY
TRBJ2-7,.,TRBV5-5,ASSPWDGSYEQY
TRBJ2-5,.,TRBV5-1,ASSFGGYQETQY
TRBJ2-1,.,TRBV5-5,ASREPGLAGVRNEQF
TRBJ1-4,few,TRBV4-1,ASSVGVNEKLF
TRBJ2-7,.,TRBV5-1,ASSPDLGQVSYEQY
TRBJ1-1,few,TRBV6-1,ASSEAQGRMNTEAF
TRBJ1-1,few,TRBV5-1,ASSLGGTGYTEAF
TRBJ2-7,.,TRBV13,ASNSGRTKSYEQY
TRBJ2-7,few,TRBV5-1,ASSQENGGQQY
TRBJ2-1,.,TRBV10-3,AISEFEDNEQF
TRBJ2-4,few,TRBV20-1,SARVPLGQGIAKNIQY
TRBJ2-1,.,TRBV9,ASSVAGGDYNEQF
TRBJ2-1,.,TRBV3-1,ASSSSPGLAGNEQF
TRBJ2-1,.,TRBV27,ASSPLGTDNEQF
TRBJ2-7,.,TRBV25-1,ASSIGTGLYEQY
TRBJ2-7,.,TRBV5-5,ASSSPGTSYEQY
TRBJ2-7,.,TRBV5-1,ASSLPSDTYEQY
TRBJ2-6,.,TRBV7-9,ASSQGAGGSGANVLT
TRBJ1-2,few,TRBV6-5,ASSYRGGGGFYGYT
TRBJ2-4,.,TRBV12-3/TRBV12-4,ASSPRGRAKNIQY